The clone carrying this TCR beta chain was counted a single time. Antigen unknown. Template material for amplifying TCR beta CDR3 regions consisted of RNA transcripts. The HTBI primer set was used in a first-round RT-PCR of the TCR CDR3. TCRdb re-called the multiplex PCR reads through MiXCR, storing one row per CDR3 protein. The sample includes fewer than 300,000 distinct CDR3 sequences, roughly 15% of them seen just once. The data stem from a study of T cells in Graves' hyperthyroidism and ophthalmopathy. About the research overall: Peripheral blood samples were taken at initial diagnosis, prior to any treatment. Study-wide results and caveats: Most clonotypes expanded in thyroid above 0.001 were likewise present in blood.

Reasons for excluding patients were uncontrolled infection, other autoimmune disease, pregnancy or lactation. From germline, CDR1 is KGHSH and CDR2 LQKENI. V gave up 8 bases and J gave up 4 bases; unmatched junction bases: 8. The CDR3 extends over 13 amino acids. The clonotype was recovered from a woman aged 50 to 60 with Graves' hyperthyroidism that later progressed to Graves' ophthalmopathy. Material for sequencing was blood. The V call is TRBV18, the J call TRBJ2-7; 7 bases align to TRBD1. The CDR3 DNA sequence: TGTGCCAGCACTTGGGACAGAAATTACGAGCAGTACTTC. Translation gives CASTWDRNYEQYF.